What follows are 15 T cell receptor beta chains derived from one specimen sequenced in a study of T cell repertoires in cytomegalovirus infection. Their specific antigens are unknown. A single record per CDR3 protein comes from TCRdb applying MiXCR to the reads. The profile shows a few hundred thousand distinct CDR3 sequences, 25% to 35% of them singletons. This specimen was cultured PBMCs, taken from culture after CMV antigen stimulation. The receptors were gathered from a human donor in good health (CMV status not recorded). Some clones in this sample may be carry-over from other donors' samples.

V gene TRBV13 combines with J gene TRBJ2-7; maybe TRBD2 (6 bases). Trimming removed 5 bases from V and 1 base from J, with 15 bases in between. The germline V gene has CDR1 PRHDT and CDR2 FYEKMQ (reference sequence). The CDR3 has 15 amino acids. The CDR3 loop reads CASSPPGSGSYEQYF. The CDR3 nucleotides read TGTGCCAGCAGCCCACCAGGTAGCGGATCCTACGAGCAGTACTTC.

The V call is TRBV9, the J call TRBJ2-1, with TRBD2 as a possible D gene (6 bases). Trimming took 7 bases from V and 11 from J, leaving 10 bases between them. CDR1 is SGDLS, CDR2 YYNGEE, per germline. The CDR3 length is 10 residues. Written as DNA, the CDR3 is TGTGCCAGCGGCGGGGCTCAGCAGTTCTTC. This translates into CASGGAQQFF.

The gene calls are TRBV5-1 and TRBJ1-6, with 8 bases fitting TRBD1. V trimming: 4 bases; J trimming: 7 bases; junction bases outside the gene matches: 10. Germline values: CDR1 SGHRS, CDR2 YFSETQ. This CDR3 is 16 amino acids long. CDR3 bases: TGCGCCAGCAGCCCAGGGACAGGAACGATCAATTCACCCCTCCACTTT. It is translated as CASSPGTGTINSPLHF.

CDR3 protein: CSARGTQRAGANVLTF. The CDR3 region has the DNA TGCAGTGCTAGAGGGACTCAACGGGCTGGGGCCAACGTCCTGACTTTC. V and J are TRBV20-1 and TRBJ2-6, with D perhaps TRBD2 (5 bases). Germline CDR1 DFQATT, CDR2 SNEGSKA (reference sequence). This CDR3 contains 16 residues. V lost 1 base, J lost 2 bases, and 12 bases lay in between.

This chain links TRBV5-1 with TRBJ2-3, with TRBD2 as a possible D gene (5 bases). V was clipped by 4 bases and J by 4 bases, with 13 bases between them. The CDR3 is made up of 14 amino acids. Germline V lookup: CDR1 SGHRS, CDR2 YFSETQ. In DNA, the CDR3 is TGCGCCAGCAGCGCCCGGGAACAACCAGATACGCAGTATTTT. Protein sequence: CASSAREQPDTQYF.

A few counts support this clonotype. The chain couples TRBV6-1 to TRBJ2-3; D is unclear. The CDR3 is 15 residues long. V lost 3 bases and J lost 2, with 12 bases in between. From germline, CDR1 is MNHNS and CDR2 SASEGT. The CDR3 loop reads CASSDLLGNTDTQYF. CDR3 coding DNA: TGTGCCAGCAGTGACCTCTTGGGGAACACAGATACGCAGTATTTT.

The rearrangement joins TRBV7-9 to TRBJ2-1; the match to TRBD1 covers 8 bases. The CDR3 totals 16 residues. V was clipped by 6 bases and J by 1 base; unmatched bases: 8. CDR1 and CDR2 (germline): SEHNR, FQNEAQ (reference sequence). CDR3 nucleotide sequence: TGTGCCAGCAGACCGAAGCAGGGGGCTTCCTACAATGAGCAGTTCTTC. This codes for CASRPKQGASYNEQFF.

This clonotype has more than one count but fewer than ten. CDR3 protein: CAISGTGDLGSNQPQHF. DNA for the CDR3: TGTGCCATCTCAGGGACAGGGGATCTCGGTAGCAATCAGCCCCAGCATTTT. This sequence joins TRBV10-3 and TRBJ1-5; 10 nucleotides agree with TRBD1. Looked up from germline, CDR1 is ENHRY and CDR2 is SYGVKD. The trim removed 8 bases at V and 0 bases at J, leaving 10 bases unmatched. The CDR3 covers 17 residues.

This clonotype has only a few counts. J is TRBJ2-5 and V is TRBV7-2; the match to TRBD1 covers 7 bases. CDR1 is SGHTA and CDR2 is FQGNSA in the germline V gene. With 7 bases clipped from V and 4 bases from J, the junction kept 6 bases outside the gene matches. The CDR3 is made up of 13 amino acids. CDR3 in DNA: TGTGCCAGCAACCCCAGGGGGTCAGAGACCCAGTACTTC. This encodes CASNPRGSETQYF.

This clonotype has a handful of counts. In DNA form, the CDR3 reads TGTGCCAGTAACTTTCTCCGTCAGCCCCAGCATTTT. Its protein is CASNFLRQPQHF. This chain joins TRBV19 and TRBJ1-5; D call uncertain. V was pared by 7 bases and J by 6 bases, with 10 bases between. Per the germline V gene, CDR1 is LNHDA and CDR2 is SQIVND (reference sequence). The CDR3 is 12 amino acids.

This rearrangement joins TRBV4-1 to TRBJ2-1, with a weak D call TRBD2 (6 bases). The CDR3 has 17 amino acids. Trimming stripped 0 bases from V and 12 bases from J, with 24 bases between. Per the germline V gene, CDR1 is MGHRA and CDR2 is YSYEKL. This CDR3 reads CASSQDSEGGPKILQFF. The CDR3 DNA sequence: TGCGCCAGCAGCCAAGATAGTGAGGGAGGACCGAAAATCCTGCAGTTCTTC.

This clonotype is medium-sized. This chain connects TRBV28 to TRBJ1-5; D gene uncertain. Trimming took 4 bases from V and 1 from J, leaving 11 bases between them. The CDR3 is 15 residues long. Germline CDR1 reads MDHEN; CDR2 reads SYDVKM. The CDR3 here is CASSSRGPSNQPQHF. The CDR3 DNA reads as TGTGCCAGCAGTTCTAGAGGACCAAGCAATCAGCCCCAGCATTTT.

At least ten counts were recorded for this clonotype. This sequence joins TRBV7-8 and TRBJ1-5; D not resolved. This CDR3 contains 16 residues. Germline CDR1 is SGHVS and CDR2 is FQNEAQ. V lost 5 bases, J lost 3 bases, and 17 bases lay in between. The CDR3 coding sequence is TGTGCCAGCAGCCGTAGTGGGAGCATAGCCAATCAGCCCCAGCATTTT. Translated: CASSRSGSIANQPQHF.

The chain is built from TRBV28 and TRBJ2-1; 11 bases are shared with TRBD2. The trim removed 6 bases at V and 4 bases at J, leaving 8 bases unmatched. The CDR3 is made up of 16 amino acids. Germline V gene sequence: CDR1 MDHEN, CDR2 SYDVKM. The CDR3 region has the DNA TGTGCCAGCAGCCCGCGACTAGCGGGGAAGTACAATGAGCAGTTCTTC. Residues: CASSPRLAGKYNEQFF.

This chain uses TRBV7-2 with TRBJ2-3; 11 bases match TRBD2. This CDR3 is built from 15 residues. V shed 8 bases and J 0 bases; nucleotides not matched to a gene: 4. Germline V gene sequence: CDR1 SGHTA, CDR2 FQGNSA. The CDR3 protein is CASGGLAASTDTQYF. The CDR3 DNA sequence: TGTGCCAGCGGGGGACTAGCGGCTAGCACAGATACGCAGTATTTT.